These 26 T cell receptor beta chains were sequenced from one sample in a study of blood T cell repertoires in COVID-19. Data came from immunoSEQ multiplex PCR; TCRdb stores just in-frame clones and leaves some out. The sample contains more than 65,000 clones, about four fifths of which appear only once. The source material was peripheral blood. The receptors here all came from a human donor in a cohort sampled during active COVID-19.

The chain couples TRBV5-6 to TRBJ1-1, with 12 bases matching TRBD1. This CDR3 is 15 amino acids long. V gave up 4 bases and J gave up 5 bases; unmatched junction bases: 6. Germline CDR1 and CDR2: SGHDT and YYEEEE. DNA for the CDR3: TGTGCCAGCAGCGGGACAGGGGGCGTGAGGACTGAAGCTTTCTTT. This sequence encodes CASSGTGGVRTEAFF.

This sequence joins TRBV19 and TRBJ2-2; TRBD1 matches at 7 bases. There are 13 residues in the CDR3. V gave up 7 bases and J gave up 6 bases; unmatched junction bases: 5. Germline-derived CDR1 and CDR2 are LNHDA and SQIVND (reference sequence). The CDR3 region is CASTTQGSGELFF. CDR3 nucleotide sequence: TGTGCCAGTACTACACAGGGGTCCGGGGAGCTGTTTTTT. Complete variable domain (other parts from reference TRBV19 and TRBJ2-2): DGGITQSPKYLFRKEGQNVTLSCEQNLNHDAMYWYRQDPGQGLRLIYYSQIVNDFQKGDIAEGYSVSREKKESFPLTVTSAQKNPTAFYLCASTTQGSGELFFGEGSRLTVL.

This chain uses TRBV28 with TRBJ2-1; tentative D call: TRBD2 (6 bases). CDR3 size: 12 residues. Trimming removed 7 bases from V and 8 bases from J, with 12 bases in between. The germline CDR1 and CDR2 sequences are MDHEN and SYDVKM. CDR3 coding DNA: TGTGCCAGCACCGGGACTCGGTATGAGCAGTTCTTC. Protein: CASTGTRYEQFF.

The chain employs TRBV18 and TRBJ1-1; D is uncertain. Germline values: CDR1 KGHSH, CDR2 LQKENI. V lost 5 bases and J lost 3, with 13 bases in between. CDR3 length: 14 residues. The CDR3 region has the DNA TGTGCCAGCTCATCGGCCGGGAGGGACACTGAAGCTTTCTTT. Protein product: CASSSAGRDTEAFF. The full variable domain, completed using reference TRBV18 and TRBJ1-1, is NAGVMQNPRHLVRRRGQEARLRCSPMKGHSHVYWYRQLPEEGLKFMVYLQKENIIDESGMPKERFSAEFPKEGPSILRIQQVVRGDSAAYFCASSSAGRDTEAFFGQGTRLTVV.

The chain employs TRBV4-2 and TRBJ2-3; 7 bases line up with TRBD2. The CDR3 is made up of 21 amino acids. Trimming took 4 bases from V and 4 from J; bases not matched to a gene: 26. The germline gives CDR1 LGHNA, CDR2 YNFKEQ. In DNA, the CDR3 is TGTGCCAGCAGCCCTCCGGGGGGTAATCCGAGGACTAGACGGAACCCAGATACGCAGTATTTT. It is translated as CASSPPGGNPRTRRNPDTQYF.

This chain uses TRBV3-1 (or the pseudogene TRBV3-2) with TRBJ1-6; D call uncertain. This CDR3 contains 11 residues. Between the trimmed V and J ends, which lost 4 bases and 16 bases, there was a span of 11 bases. Germline V gives CDR1 LGHDT, CDR2 YNNKEL (reference sequence). CDR3 sequence reads: CASSPGYALHF. The CDR3 bases are TGTGCCAGCAGCCCGGGGTACGCTCTCCACTTT.

The chain recombines TRBV19 with TRBJ1-1, with 12 bases lining up with TRBD1. The CDR3 runs 14 residues. Trimming at V came to 5 bases and at J to 8 bases, leaving 6 bases not matched to a gene. Germline V CDR1 and CDR2: LNHDA, SQIVND (reference sequence). CDR3: CASSPGTGGMEAFF. Here the CDR3 DNA reads TGTGCCAGTAGTCCCGGGACAGGGGGCATGGAAGCTTTCTTT.

This clone occurred a few times. The genes are TRBV6-1 and TRBJ1-2; D may be TRBD1 (5 bases). The germline V gene encodes CDR1 MNHNS and CDR2 SASEGT. The CDR3 runs 13 residues. Deletions cut 1 base from V and 5 bases from J, with 8 bases between. CDR3 sequence reads: CASSEGQWYGYTF. In DNA form, the CDR3 reads TGTGCCAGCAGTGAAGGACAGTGGTATGGCTACACCTTC.

The chain combines TRBV30 with TRBJ1-6; weak D call: TRBD1 (6 bases). Per the germline V gene, CDR1 is GTSNPN and CDR2 is SVGIG (reference sequence). Trimming shortened V by 3 bases and J by 10 bases, and 16 bases separated the two germline ends. There are 14 residues in the CDR3. CDR3 nucleotides: TGTGCCTGGAGGAGGCAGGGGAAGGACTCACCCCTCCACTTT. This gives the protein CAWRRQGKDSPLHF.

The chain uses TRBV28 and TRBJ2-7, with D tentatively TRBD2 (5 bases). CDR1 MDHEN and CDR2 SYDVKM come from the germline V gene. Trimming removed 5 bases from V and 5 bases from J, with 13 bases in between. This CDR3 spans 13 amino acids. This CDR3 reads CASSGSGYNEQYF. CDR3 DNA: TGTGCCAGCAGTGGATCGGGGTACAACGAGCAGTACTTC.

V and J are TRBV18 and TRBJ2-5, with D maybe TRBD2 (6 bases). V was clipped by 6 bases and J by 2 bases, with 10 bases between them. There are 13 residues in the CDR3. Germline CDR1 KGHSH, CDR2 LQKENI. The CDR3 region is CASSGGLQETQYF. The CDR3 nucleotides read TGTGCCAGCTCGGGGGGACTTCAAGAGACCCAGTACTTC.

This clone was detected only once. The rearrangement links TRBV5-1 to TRBJ2-2, with 10 positions matching TRBD1. The V gene's germline CDR1 is SGHRS and CDR2 YFSETQ. V shed 3 bases, J shed 6 bases, and the junction held 8 bases outside the gene matches. The CDR3 covers 16 residues. The CDR3 spells CASSSGQGVVAGELFF. Here the CDR3 DNA reads TGCGCCAGCAGCTCCGGACAGGGGGTAGTAGCCGGGGAGCTGTTTTTT. The variable domain in full, with the rest retrieved from reference TRBV5-1 and TRBJ2-2, is KAGVTQTPRYLIKTRGQQVTLSCSPISGHRSVSWYQQTPGQGLQFLFEYFSETQRNKGNFPGRFSGRQFSNSRSEMNVSTLELGDSALYLCASSSGQGVVAGELFFGEGSRLTVL.

The chain joins TRBV5-1 to TRBJ2-5; TRBD1 matches at 9 bases. The length of the CDR3 is 16 residues. The junction had 8 bases not matched to a gene; V was cut back by 3 bases and J by 2 bases. Germline assignment: CDR1 SGHRS and CDR2 YFSETQ. The chain's CDR3 is CASSWGTGRPQETQYF. The CDR3 coding sequence is TGCGCCAGCAGCTGGGGGACAGGGAGGCCACAAGAGACCCAGTACTTC.

This chain links TRBV10-3 with TRBJ1-5, with D perhaps matching TRBD1 (5 bases). The CDR3 has 14 amino acids. Between the trimmed V and J ends, which lost 3 bases and 4 bases, there was a span of 10 bases. Germline V gene sequence: CDR1 ENHRY, CDR2 SYGVKD. The CDR3 region is CAISDGTLNQPQHF. The CDR3 DNA reads TGTGCCATCAGTGACGGGACTTTGAATCAGCCCCAGCATTTT.

The rearrangement links TRBV10-2 to TRBJ2-1; TRBD1 agrees at 9 bases. Trimming at V came to 7 bases and at J to 7 bases, leaving 5 bases not matched to a gene. CDR1 and CDR2 (germline): WSHSY, SAAADI. CDR3 length: 13 residues. The CDR3 sequence is CASKRGQGNEQFF. The DNA for the CDR3 is TGCGCCAGCAAACGGGGACAGGGTAATGAGCAGTTCTTC.

The chain uses TRBV9 and TRBJ2-1; D is perhaps TRBD1 (6 bases). CDR1 and CDR2 from the germline V gene are SGDLS and YYNGEE. This CDR3 spans 13 amino acids. V lost 5 bases, J lost 8 bases, and 14 bases lay in between. In DNA, the CDR3 is TGTGCCAGCAGTAGGGGGTACCGAGATGAGCAGTTCTTC. This sequence encodes CASSRGYRDEQFF.

This clone was counted once. V gene TRBV6-5 combines with J gene TRBJ2-1, with TRBD2 matching 9 bases. CDR1 MNHEY and CDR2 SVGAGI come from the germline V gene. The CDR3 is 15 residues long. The V segment lost 8 bases and the J segment 1 base; nucleotides outside the gene matches: 6. The CDR3 sequence is CASFLAGASYNEQFF. The CDR3 nucleotides are TGTGCCAGCTTTTTAGCGGGAGCGTCCTACAATGAGCAGTTCTTC.

The chain joins TRBV2 to TRBJ1-3; no reliable D call. The germline CDR1 and CDR2 sequences are SNHLY and FYNNEI. This CDR3 spans 14 amino acids. Trimming cost V 4 bases and J 4 bases, with 11 bases left between them. CDR3 amino acids: CASSAPPGGNTIYF. The DNA of the CDR3 is TGTGCCAGCAGTGCCCCCCCGGGGGGAAACACCATATATTTT.

V usage is TRBV6-6 and J usage is TRBJ1-5; D unresolved. The V end was cut by 4 bases, the J end by 7 bases, with 8 bases between. Germline-derived CDR1 and CDR2 are MNHNY and SVGAGI (reference sequence). The CDR3 loop spans 12 amino acids. The CDR3 DNA is TGTGCCAGCAGTTGGGGAGGGCAGCCCCAGCATTTT. Translated: CASSWGGQPQHF.

The rearrangement uses TRBV28 and TRBJ2-6; the D is unclear. The CDR3 contains 14 residues. Germline V CDR1 and CDR2: MDHEN, SYDVKM. Trimming removed 5 bases at V and 0 bases at J, with 5 bases between. CDR3 loop: CASSPSSGANVLTF. CDR3 in DNA: TGTGCCAGCAGTCCTAGCTCTGGGGCCAACGTCCTGACTTTC.

This rearrangement joins TRBV5-1 to TRBJ2-1; 9 bases map to TRBD1. The V gene's germline CDR1 is SGHRS and CDR2 YFSETQ. The J segment lost 3 bases and the V segment lost 4 bases, leaving 5 bases of the junction unmatched. There are 15 residues in the CDR3. CDR3: CASSKGQGGYNEQFF. For the CDR3, the DNA is TGCGCCAGCAGCAAGGGACAGGGTGGCTACAATGAGCAGTTCTTC.

The chain links TRBV5-5 to TRBJ2-7; 8 nucleotides line up with TRBD2. The length of the CDR3 is 13 residues. CDR1 and CDR2 from the germline V gene are SGHKS and YYEKEE (reference sequence). Losses at the gene ends were 6 bases for V and 7 bases for J; bases not matched to a gene: 9. CDR3 residues: CASNQAGAGEQYF. The CDR3 nucleotides read TGTGCCAGCAACCAAGCGGGAGCGGGGGAGCAGTACTTC.

This clone has just a few counts. Other DNA sequences from this sample encode an identical CDR3 as well. The V call is TRBV4-1, the J call TRBJ2-7; D is possibly TRBD2 (5 bases). This CDR3 comprises 14 residues. The germline V and J ends were trimmed by 4 bases and 2 bases, with 12 bases remaining between them. Germline V CDR1 and CDR2: MGHRA, YSYEKL. The CDR3: CASSRAQTTYEQYF. The CDR3 region has the DNA TGCGCCAGCAGCCGAGCACAGACTACCTACGAGCAGTACTTC.

V gene TRBV3-1 (or the pseudogene TRBV3-2) combines with J gene TRBJ2-4; 8 positions match TRBD1. With 5 bases clipped from V and 0 bases from J, the junction kept 9 bases outside the gene matches. The CDR3 is 17 residues long. CDR1 is LGHDT and CDR2 is YNNKEL in the germline V gene (reference sequence). The CDR3 DNA reads as TGTGCCAGCAGCAAACAGACAGGGGTGATAGCCAAAAACATTCAGTACTTC. Its translation is CASSKQTGVIAKNIQYF.

The chain is built from TRBV5-1 and TRBJ2-5; D gene unclear. Germline V gives CDR1 SGHRS, CDR2 YFSETQ. The CDR3 contains 14 residues. The V end lost 2 bases, the J end lost 5 bases, and 13 bases lay between the germline ends. The CDR3 is CASSFMSYRETQYF. As DNA, the CDR3 is TGCGCCAGCAGCTTTATGAGTTATCGGGAGACCCAGTACTTC. Combining the CDR3 with reference TRBV5-1 and TRBJ2-5 gives the whole variable domain KAGVTQTPRYLIKTRGQQVTLSCSPISGHRSVSWYQQTPGQGLQFLFEYFSETQRNKGNFPGRFSGRQFSNSRSEMNVSTLELGDSALYLCASSFMSYRETQYFGPGTRLLVL.

The CDR3 DNA is TGTGCCAGTAGTCCCGACAGGGGGGGTAACTATGGCTACACCTTC. It translates to CASSPDRGGNYGYTF. The chain couples TRBV19 to TRBJ1-2; 9 bases match TRBD1. J gave up 1 base and V 5 bases, and 5 bases lay outside the gene matches. CDR3 size: 15 residues. Germline V gives CDR1 LNHDA, CDR2 SQIVND (reference sequence).